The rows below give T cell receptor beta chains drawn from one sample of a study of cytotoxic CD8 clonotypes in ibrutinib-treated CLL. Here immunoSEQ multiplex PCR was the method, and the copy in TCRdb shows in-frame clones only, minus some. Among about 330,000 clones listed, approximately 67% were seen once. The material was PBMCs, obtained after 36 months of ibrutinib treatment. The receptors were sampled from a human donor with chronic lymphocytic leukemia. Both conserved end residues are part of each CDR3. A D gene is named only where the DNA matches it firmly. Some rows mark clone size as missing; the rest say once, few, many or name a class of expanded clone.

TGTGCCAGCAGCCAAAACAGGGGGTCGAACACTGAAGCTTTCTTT CASSQNRGSNTEAFF TRBV6-5 TRBD1 NA TRBJ1-1
TGTGCCAGCAGCGAGATCGTGGAGGCCTACAATGAGCAGTTCTTC CASSEIVEAYNEQFF TRBV7-6 NA NA TRBJ2-1
TGTGCCAGCAGTTGGGGACAGGGGTGGGTCTTT CASSWGQGWVF TRBV28 TRBD1 few TRBJ1-1
TGTGCCAGCAGCTTCGGGACAGAAAATCAGCCCCAGCATTTT CASSFGTENQPQHF TRBV7-9 TRBD1 NA TRBJ1-5
TGTGCCAGCAGCCCCACCCCGGGGGGTCCCACAGATACGCAGTATTTT CASSPTPGGPTDTQYF TRBV7-3 TRBD2 NA TRBJ2-3
TGCGCCAGCAGCTTAAAAGGTTTCGAGGAGACCCAGTACTTC CASSLKGFEETQYF TRBV5-1 NA NA TRBJ2-5
TGTGCCAGCAGTTATGCAGGGTCCTATGGCTACACCTTC CASSYAGSYGYTF TRBV6-5 NA NA TRBJ1-2
TGTGCCAGCAGCCCGGGAGGTCGAGAGACCCAGTACTTC CASSPGGRETQYF TRBV5-8 TRBD2 NA TRBJ2-5
TGTGCCAGCAGTTTATCCACGGGGGTCTATGGCTACACCTTC CASSLSTGVYGYTF TRBV27 NA NA TRBJ1-2
TGCGCCAGCAGCTCAAAGGCGGGGGGTCTGAACACTGAAGCTTTCTTT CASSSKAGGLNTEAFF TRBV5-1 NA NA TRBJ1-1
TGTGCCAGCAGTTTAGCAGGGGGTAGTATCAATGAGCAGTTCTTC CASSLAGGSINEQFF TRBV28 TRBD1 NA TRBJ2-1
TGTGCCAGCAGTTGGACTAGCTGGGAGACCCAGTACTTC CASSWTSWETQYF TRBV6-5 TRBD2 few TRBJ2-5
TGTGCCAGCAGCCACGGGACTAGCGGGGCTTACGAGCAGTACTTC CASSHGTSGAYEQYF TRBV14 TRBD2 NA TRBJ2-7
TGTGCCACCAGCAGATATTCGGGGGGACCCTATGGCTACACCTTC CATSRYSGGPYGYTF TRBV15 NA NA TRBJ1-2
TGTGCCAGTAGTATAGGAGAAGGGAAGACTGAAGCTTTCTTT CASSIGEGKTEAFF TRBV19 NA few TRBJ1-1
TGTGCCAGCAGCGTAGAGGAGGACAGCGCGAGTACCGGGGAGCTGTTTTTT CASSVEEDSASTGELFF TRBV9 NA NA TRBJ2-2
TGCGCCAGCAGCTACGCTCCGCCGGGACAGGGGGCAGCCGAGCAGTACTTC CASSYAPPGQGAAEQYF TRBV5-1 TRBD1 NA TRBJ2-7
TGTGCCGTAGGGACTACCCGAGGGGAGCAGTACTTC CAVGTTRGEQYF TRBV6-5 TRBD2 NA TRBJ2-7
TGTGCCAGCAGCGTAGATGGCGGGGAGCTGTTTTTT CASSVDGGELFF TRBV9 NA few TRBJ2-2
TGTGCCACCAGCAGTTGGACAGGCGGGGAAAAACTGTTTTTT CATSSWTGGEKLFF TRBV15 TRBD1 NA TRBJ1-4
TGTGCCAGCAGTTCCCTGTTGTCGGGGGCCTATTGGTCCCACGAGCAGTACTTC CASSSLLSGAYWSHEQYF TRBV28 NA NA TRBJ2-7
TGTGCCAGCAGCAAATACATGAACACCGGGGAGCTGTTTTTT CASSKYMNTGELFF TRBV6-4 NA many TRBJ2-2
TGTGCCAGCAGCCCCGGGGCTAGCGGGAAATATGAGCAGTTCTTC CASSPGASGKYEQFF TRBV9 TRBD2 NA TRBJ2-1
TGTGCCAGCAGCGCGGACAGTCGGAATGAGCAGTTCTTC CASSADSRNEQFF TRBV11-2 NA NA TRBJ2-1
TGTGCCAGCAGCAACTGGGATAGCGGGACACCCAGCTACAATGAGCAGTTCTTC CASSNWDSGTPSYNEQFF TRBV21-1 NA few TRBJ2-1
TGTGCCAGCAGTTACACCGGGCCCTACGAGCAGTACTTC CASSYTGPYEQYF TRBV6-6 NA NA TRBJ2-7
TGCAGCGGAATAGAGACAGACGACGGCCTGGGCTACACCTTC CSGIETDDGLGYTF TRBV29-1 NA NA TRBJ1-2
TGTGCCAGCTCACCGAAAGGACTAGCGGGAGCGGAGCAGTTCTTC CASSPKGLAGAEQFF TRBV18 TRBD2 NA TRBJ2-1
TGTGCCAGTAGAGACCCGAGGGGCTACACCTTC CASRDPRGYTF TRBV19 NA NA TRBJ1-2